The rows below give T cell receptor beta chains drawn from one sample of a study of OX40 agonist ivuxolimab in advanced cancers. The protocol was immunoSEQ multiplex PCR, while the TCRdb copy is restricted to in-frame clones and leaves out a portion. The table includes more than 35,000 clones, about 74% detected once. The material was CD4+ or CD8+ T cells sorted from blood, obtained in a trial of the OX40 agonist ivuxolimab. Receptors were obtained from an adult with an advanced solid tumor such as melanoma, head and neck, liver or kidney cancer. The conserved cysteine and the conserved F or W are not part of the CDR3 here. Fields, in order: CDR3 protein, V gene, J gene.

CDR3 protein: SAEPLAGVINEQF; V gene: TRBV29-1; J gene: TRBJ2-1
CDR3 protein: ASSKDGTSTDTQY; V gene: TRBV7-8; J gene: TRBJ2-3
CDR3 protein: AWSVKGRMGHLPYEQY; V gene: TRBV30; J gene: TRBJ2-7
CDR3 protein: ASSLASSAEAF; V gene: TRBV11-2; J gene: TRBJ1-1
CDR3 protein: AWRNSGGGQPQH; V gene: TRBV30; J gene: TRBJ1-5
CDR3 protein: ASSPVEGDEKLF; V gene: TRBV4-1; J gene: TRBJ1-4
CDR3 protein: ASMGGSDTQY; V gene: TRBV2; J gene: TRBJ2-3
CDR3 protein: VVERDTGELF; V gene: TRBV6-1; J gene: TRBJ2-2
CDR3 protein: ASSDGPTVSPLH; V gene: TRBV2; J gene: TRBJ1-6
CDR3 protein: ASSLMPGYGYT; V gene: TRBV7-3; J gene: TRBJ1-2
CDR3 protein: ASSSPLGTDTQY; V gene: TRBV28; J gene: TRBJ2-3
CDR3 protein: ASRLSGRVTQY; V gene: TRBV6-5; J gene: TRBJ2-3
CDR3 protein: ASSPGTAGGYT; V gene: TRBV25-1; J gene: TRBJ1-2
CDR3 protein: ASRRSSGYT; V gene: TRBV2; J gene: TRBJ1-2
CDR3 protein: ASSKLPGPLNTGELF; V gene: TRBV7-9; J gene: TRBJ2-2
CDR3 protein: ASRLDSYEQY; V gene: TRBV6-1; J gene: TRBJ2-7
CDR3 protein: ASSLAGGRGWAGNTIY; V gene: TRBV13; J gene: TRBJ1-3
CDR3 protein: ASSLRGPMQPQH; V gene: TRBV28; J gene: TRBJ1-5
CDR3 protein: ASSLGSGRAGETQY; V gene: TRBV11-3; J gene: TRBJ2-5
CDR3 protein: ASSGRGDKFLAGITDTQY; V gene: TRBV27; J gene: TRBJ2-3
CDR3 protein: ASGPGHYEQY; V gene: TRBV2; J gene: TRBJ2-7
CDR3 protein: ASSLRRRGSHEQF; V gene: TRBV5-1; J gene: TRBJ2-1
CDR3 protein: ASSARLAGRYEQY; V gene: TRBV6-1; J gene: TRBJ2-7
CDR3 protein: ASSSEKSGRRNEQF; V gene: TRBV6-5; J gene: TRBJ2-1